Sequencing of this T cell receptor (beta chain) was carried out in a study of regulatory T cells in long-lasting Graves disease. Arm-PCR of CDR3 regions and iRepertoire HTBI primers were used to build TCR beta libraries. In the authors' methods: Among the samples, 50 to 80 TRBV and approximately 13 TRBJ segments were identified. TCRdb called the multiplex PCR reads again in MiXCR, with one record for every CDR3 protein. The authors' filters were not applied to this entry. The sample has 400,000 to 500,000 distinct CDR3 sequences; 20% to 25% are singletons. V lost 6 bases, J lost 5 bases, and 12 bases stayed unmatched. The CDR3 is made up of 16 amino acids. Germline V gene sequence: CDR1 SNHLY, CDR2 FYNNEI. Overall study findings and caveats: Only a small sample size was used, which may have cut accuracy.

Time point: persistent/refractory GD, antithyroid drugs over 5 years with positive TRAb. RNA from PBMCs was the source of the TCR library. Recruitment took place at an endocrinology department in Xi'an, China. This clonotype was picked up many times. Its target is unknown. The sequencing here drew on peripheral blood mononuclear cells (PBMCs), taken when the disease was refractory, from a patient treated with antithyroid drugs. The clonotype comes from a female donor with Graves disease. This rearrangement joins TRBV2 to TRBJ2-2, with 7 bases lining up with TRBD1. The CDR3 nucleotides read TGTGCCAGCAGCCGCCTGGGCCAGGGGGAGACCGGGGAGCTGTTTTTT. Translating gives CASSRLGQGETGELFF.